This T cell receptor beta chain comes out of a study of blood T cell repertoires in COVID-19. V was clipped by 5 bases and J by 7 bases; unmatched bases: 11. CDR1 and CDR2 from the germline V gene are DFQATT and SNEGSKA (reference sequence). The CDR3 sequence is 14 residues long. The table came from immunoSEQ multiplex PCR; TCRdb's copy has only in-frame clones and leaves some out. The repertoire holds approximately 150,000 clones, with about nine tenths as singletons. The sequencing sample was made of PBMCs or T cells enriched from blood (not recorded which). The receptor was derived from a woman in her thirties or forties who had been exposed to COVID-19. The chain links TRBV20-1 to TRBJ1-5; TRBD1 agrees at 7 bases. The CDR3 reads CSARDRDQNQPQHF. The CDR3 DNA reads TGCAGTGCTCGTGACAGGGATCAAAACCAGCCCCAGCATTTT.